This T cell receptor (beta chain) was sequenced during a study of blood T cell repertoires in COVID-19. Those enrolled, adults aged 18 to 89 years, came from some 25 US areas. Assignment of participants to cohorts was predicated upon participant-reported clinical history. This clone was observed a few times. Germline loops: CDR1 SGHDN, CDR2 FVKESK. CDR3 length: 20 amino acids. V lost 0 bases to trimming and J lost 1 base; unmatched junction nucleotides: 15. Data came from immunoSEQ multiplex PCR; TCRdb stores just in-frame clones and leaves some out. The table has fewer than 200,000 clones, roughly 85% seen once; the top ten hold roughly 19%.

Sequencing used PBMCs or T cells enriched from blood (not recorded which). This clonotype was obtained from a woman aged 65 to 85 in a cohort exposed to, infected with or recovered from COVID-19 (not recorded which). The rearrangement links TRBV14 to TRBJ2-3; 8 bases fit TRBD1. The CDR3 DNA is TGTGCCAGCAGCCAAGATGGACGAACCGGGACAGGATTAGGCACAGATACGCAGTATTTT. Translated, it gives CASSQDGRTGTGLGTDTQYF. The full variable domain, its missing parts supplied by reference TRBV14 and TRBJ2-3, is EAGVTQFPSHSVIEKGQTVTLRCDPISGHDNLYWYRRVMGKEIKFLLHFVKESKQDESGMPNNRFLAERTGGTYSTLKVQPAELEDSGVYFCASSQDGRTGTGLGTDTQYFGPGTRLTVL.